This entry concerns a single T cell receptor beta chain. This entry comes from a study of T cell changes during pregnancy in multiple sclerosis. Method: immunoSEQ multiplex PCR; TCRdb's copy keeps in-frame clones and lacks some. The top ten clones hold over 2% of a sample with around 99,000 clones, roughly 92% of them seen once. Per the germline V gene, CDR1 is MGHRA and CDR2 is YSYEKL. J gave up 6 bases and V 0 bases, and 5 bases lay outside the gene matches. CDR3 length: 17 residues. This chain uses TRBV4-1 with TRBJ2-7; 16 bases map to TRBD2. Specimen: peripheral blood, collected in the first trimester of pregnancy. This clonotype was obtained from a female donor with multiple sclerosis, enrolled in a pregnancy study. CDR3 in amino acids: CASSQDPGLAGGGEQYF. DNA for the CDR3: TGCGCCAGCAGCCAAGATCCGGGACTAGCGGGAGGGGGCGAGCAGTACTTC.